This entry concerns a single T cell receptor (beta chain). The CDR3 extends over 15 amino acids. Trimming left V 5 bases short and J 1 base short, with 14 bases between. Germline assignment: CDR1 SSHAT and CDR2 FNYEAQ (reference sequence). In the original processing: For nucleated cells, counts were estimated from reference gene primer amplification. Using immunoSEQ multiplex PCR, the repertoire was profiled, and TCRdb retains in-frame clones only, with some absent. From that table come the V and J calls and clone size; the DNA was used to work out D and trimming. The repertoire holds around 30,000 clones, with roughly 77% as singletons. This record comes from a study of blood T cell repertoires in COVID-19. Study-level information: The study drew acute and convalescent COVID-19 samples from the United States, Italy and Spain. PBMCs, B-cell-depleted T cells, or T cells were the source of the cDNA or gDNA that made up the material.

The receptor's source is a man older than 75 with active or convalescent COVID-19. Source material: peripheral blood. This chain uses TRBV7-7 with TRBJ1-1; TRBD1 might be the D (5 bases). The CDR3 DNA follows: TGTGCCAGCAGCCCCGTGGCGGGGGGGAACACTGAAGCTTTCTTT. Protein product: CASSPVAGGNTEAFF.